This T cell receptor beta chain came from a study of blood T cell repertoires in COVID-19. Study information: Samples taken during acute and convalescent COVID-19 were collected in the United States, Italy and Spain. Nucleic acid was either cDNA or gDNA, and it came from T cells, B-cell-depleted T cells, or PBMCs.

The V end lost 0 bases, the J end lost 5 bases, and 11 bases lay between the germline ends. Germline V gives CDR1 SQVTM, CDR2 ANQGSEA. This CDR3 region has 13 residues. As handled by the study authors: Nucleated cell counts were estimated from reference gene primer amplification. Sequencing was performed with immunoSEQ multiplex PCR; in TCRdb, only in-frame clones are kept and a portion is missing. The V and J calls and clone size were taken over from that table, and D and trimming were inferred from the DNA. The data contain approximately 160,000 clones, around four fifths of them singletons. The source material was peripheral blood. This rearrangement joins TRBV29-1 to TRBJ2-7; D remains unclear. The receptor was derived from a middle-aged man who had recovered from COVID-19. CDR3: CSVEDQINHEQYF. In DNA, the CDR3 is TGCAGCGTTGAAGATCAGATAAACCACGAGCAGTACTTC.